There are a few counts of the clone carrying this TCR beta chain. The antigen remains undetermined. In germline, CDR1 is SGHAT, CDR2 FQNNGV. This CDR3 is built from 16 residues. Trimming took off 0 bases at V and 6 bases at J, with 15 bases between the two ends. The data are from a study of T cell repertoires in cytomegalovirus infection. Overall study context: CMV epitopes, recently identified HLA-C-restricted and well-studied HLA-B-restricted, were used. Matching HLA type, along with CMV infection, was indicated by public TCR beta signatures.

General study findings and limits: HLA-C-restricted, CMV-specific TCR beta clonotypes were dominant ex vivo. CMV carriers with the relevant HLA were identified by cumulative public TCR beta family frequency.

Each CDR3 protein is one row after TCRdb ran MiXCR on the reads. Among some 700,000 distinct CDR3 sequences listed, roughly a third were seen once. The TCR was taken from a human donor in good health (CMV status not recorded). Some clones in this sample may be carry-over from other donors' samples. The sequences come from cultured PBMCs, collected from culture after CMV antigen stimulation. The chain is built from TRBV11-2 and TRBJ2-1, with D unclear. The CDR3: CASSLEGRPYSNEQFF. The CDR3, as DNA: TGTGCCAGCAGCTTAGAGGGCCGACCGTACTCCAATGAGCAGTTCTTC.